This T cell receptor (beta chain) derives from a study of blood T cell repertoires in COVID-19. For the study at large: The origin of the acute and convalescent COVID-19 samples was the United States, Italy and Spain. The cDNA or gDNA used as material had been derived from T cells, B-cell-depleted T cells, or PBMCs.

As processed by the authors: Amplified reference gene primers provided the basis for estimating nucleated cell counts. Here immunoSEQ multiplex PCR was the method, and the copy in TCRdb shows in-frame clones only, minus some. V and J calls and clone size follow that table, whereas D and trimming were derived from the DNA. The repertoire holds about 47,000 clones, with around four fifths as singletons. This CDR3 region has 16 residues. Trimming at V came to 7 bases and at J to 6 bases, leaving 14 bases not matched to a gene. Germline V lookup: CDR1 MNHNS, CDR2 SASEGT. The source of this sequence is a man aged 55 to 70 with active COVID-19. The source material was peripheral blood. The rearrangement joins TRBV6-1 to TRBJ2-1, with 8 bases identical to TRBD2. The CDR3 region has the DNA TGTGCCAGCACTGATAGCGGGGCGATTGTGAGCAATGAGCAGTTCTTC. Its protein product is CASTDSGAIVSNEQFF.